The text below deals with one T cell receptor beta chain. Its antigen is as yet unknown. The sample originates from a study of circulating and synovial CD4+ cells in juvenile arthritis. The study, taken as a whole, reports: Compared with bulk blood, circulating pathogenic-like lymphocytes shared substantially more CDR3 sequences with synovial T cells. Some such blood samples were as oligoclonal as synovium. Circulating pathogenic-like and bulk T cells looked alike by Vbeta family usage.

Profiled with immunoSEQ multiplex PCR; TCRdb holds only in-frame clones, not every one. The data hold under 35,000 clones, with 95% to 96% observed a single time. CDR3 size: 17 residues. J was trimmed by 6 bases and V by 0 bases; bases with no gene match: 11. Per germline, CDR1 SGHDT and CDR2 YYEEEE. This TCR was sampled from a human donor with juvenile idiopathic arthritis. The rearrangement links TRBV5-6 to TRBJ2-2; 7 bases match TRBD1. Sequenced input: CD4+ T cells from blood. The CDR3 DNA is TGTGCCAGCAGCTTGGTCCAGTTAGGGGGCAGGGCCGGGGAGCTGTTTTTT. This gives the protein CASSLVQLGGRAGELFF.